A selection of T cell receptor beta chains follows, all from one sample in a study of cytomegalovirus exposure and HLA in healthy donors. Assay used: immunoSEQ multiplex PCR; TCRdb lists only in-frame clones, some missing. The sample lists roughly 60,000 clones, roughly 80% occurring once. Sequenced input: PBMCs. These receptors were collected from a woman in her forties in good health and CMV-seropositive. CDR3s include the opening cysteine and the closing phenylalanine or tryptophan. D genes are given only for firm matches. Clone size is given for some rows only: seen once, a few or many times, or a class if the clone is expanded.

.	TRBV5-5	.	TRBJ1-6	CASSLGAGYNSPLHF	TGTGCCAGCAGCTTGGGGGCAGGATATAATTCACCCCTCCACTTT
.	TRBV7-9	.	TRBJ1-2	CASAPQVNYGYTF	TGTGCCAGCGCACCGCAGGTGAACTATGGCTACACCTTC
.	TRBV27	.	TRBJ1-1	CASSLQGPGEAFF	TGTGCCAGCAGTCTACAGGGACCCGGTGAAGCTTTCTTT
.	TRBV5-1	TRBD1	TRBJ2-5	CASSVGTGGFQETQYF	TGCGCCAGCAGCGTCGGGACAGGAGGGTTTCAAGAGACCCAGTACTTC
few	TRBV5-4	.	TRBJ1-2	CASSFGEGDYGYTF	TGTGCCAGCAGCTTTGGTGAGGGAGACTATGGCTACACCTTC
.	TRBV27	TRBD1	TRBJ2-2	CASSLRDRSTGELFF	TGTGCCAGCAGTCTCCGGGACAGGAGTACCGGGGAGCTGTTTTTT
.	TRBV7-9	TRBD2	TRBJ2-5	CASSLLSGGPQETQYF	TGTGCCAGCAGCTTACTTAGCGGGGGGCCTCAAGAGACCCAGTACTTC
.	TRBV7-2	TRBD2	TRBJ2-2	CASSNLLGSGLAGTGELFF	TGTGCCAGCAGCAACCTCCTGGGTTCGGGACTAGCGGGGACCGGGGAGCTGTTTTTT
.	TRBV19	TRBD1	TRBJ1-5	CASSTTGFRQPQHF	TGTGCCAGTAGTACGACAGGGTTTAGACAGCCCCAGCATTTT
.	TRBV11-2	TRBD2	TRBJ2-2	CASSPPAGTRGTGELFF	TGTGCCAGCAGCCCTCCTGCCGGGACTAGGGGCACCGGGGAGCTGTTTTTT
.	TRBV5-1	.	TRBJ2-2	CASSLDDAGGELFF	TGCGCCAGCAGCTTGGACGACGCCGGGGGGGAGCTGTTTTTT
.	TRBV7-9	.	TRBJ2-7	CASSLALGGGRLEQYF	TGTGCCAGCAGCTTAGCTCTAGGAGGGGGCCGACTCGAGCAGTACTTC
.	TRBV27	.	TRBJ2-3	CASSLGGAVTDTQYF	TGTGCCAGCAGTTTGGGGGGGGCAGTGACAGATACGCAGTATTTT
.	TRBV30	TRBD1	TRBJ1-6	CAWSLRQGNSPLHF	TGTGCCTGGAGCCTCAGACAGGGGAATTCACCCCTCCACTTT
.	TRBV5-4	.	TRBJ2-6	CASSLDRDRANVLTF	TGTGCCAGCAGCTTGGACAGGGACAGGGCCAACGTCCTGACTTTC
.	TRBV18	.	TRBJ1-2	CASPPPAATIAYGYTF	TGTGCCAGCCCACCACCGGCTGCCACGATTGCCTATGGCTACACCTTC
few	TRBV7-9	.	TRBJ2-7	CASSLEQSQPAYEQYF	TGTGCCAGCAGCTTAGAGCAGTCACAGCCGGCATACGAGCAGTACTTC
.	TRBV4-1	.	TRBJ1-6	CASSQEMKQAASSYNSPLHF	TGCGCCAGCAGCCAAGAGATGAAACAGGCTGCTAGCTCCTATAATTCACCCCTCCACTTT
.	TRBV28	TRBD1	TRBJ2-2	CASSSIGTGVTGELFF	TGTGCCAGCAGTTCGATCGGGACAGGGGTCACCGGGGAGCTGTTTTTT
.	TRBV6-5	TRBD2	TRBJ2-1	CASSKGTIYNEQFF	TGTGCCAGCAGCAAAGGGACTATCTACAATGAGCAGTTCTTC
.	TRBV5-7	.	TRBJ1-2	CASSLPPWVRGYGYTF	TGTGCCAGCAGCCTACCCCCCTGGGTTCGGGGCTATGGCTACACCTTC
few	TRBV30	TRBD1	TRBJ1-2	CARMTGKGYTF	TGTGCCCGGATGACAGGGAAAGGCTACACCTTC
.	TRBV4-3	.	TRBJ1-2	CASSQDTVNYGYTF	TGCGCCAGCAGCCAAGATACAGTTAACTATGGCTACACCTTC
.	TRBV5-4	TRBD2	TRBJ2-1	CASRTSGGSNEQFF	TGTGCCAGCAGGACTAGCGGGGGGAGCAATGAGCAGTTCTTC
.	TRBV7-9	TRBD1	TRBJ1-1	CASDQGARTEAFF	TGTGCCAGCGATCAGGGGGCACGAACTGAAGCTTTCTTT
.	TRBV5-1	.	TRBJ1-6	CASSLGQGNSPLHF	TGCGCCAGCAGCTTGGGTCAGGGAAATTCACCCCTCCACTTT
.	TRBV4-1	.	TRBJ1-4	CASSHQEGNEKLFF	TGCGCCAGCAGCCACCAGGAGGGGAATGAAAAACTGTTTTTT
.	TRBV6-1	TRBD2	TRBJ2-3	CASSEALAGGPDTQYF	TGTGCCAGCAGTGAAGCGCTAGCGGGAGGGCCCGATACGCAGTATTTT
.	TRBV5-6	.	TRBJ1-2	CASSSQGSYYGYTF	TGTGCCAGCAGCTCCCAGGGGTCGTACTATGGCTACACCTTC
.	TRBV2	.	TRBJ2-5	CASSEGAWETQYF	TGTGCCAGCAGTGAGGGGGCTTGGGAGACCCAGTACTTC
.	TRBV27	.	TRBJ2-7	CASPRQGLCEQYF	TGTGCCAGTCCTCGTCAGGGACTCTGCGAGCAGTACTTC
once	TRBV7-9	.	TRBJ1-1	CASSLRSMNTEAFF	TGTGCCAGCAGCCTCCGAAGCATGAACACTGAAGCTTTCTTT
once	TRBV7-9	TRBD1	TRBJ2-3	CASSHGDSSDTQYF	TGTGCCAGCAGCCACGGGGACAGTTCAGATACGCAGTATTTT
.	TRBV14	TRBD1	TRBJ2-1	CASRTQGSNEQFF	TGTGCCAGCAGGACACAGGGGTCTAATGAGCAGTTCTTC
.	TRBV4-1	TRBD1	TRBJ1-5	CASRKTGDQPQHF	TGCGCCAGCAGAAAGACAGGGGATCAGCCCCAGCATTTT
.	TRBV7-9	TRBD1	TRBJ1-1	CAIQGDREDFRGAFF	TGTGCCATCCAGGGCGACAGGGAGGATTTCCGAGGAGCTTTCTTT
once	TRBV6-5	TRBD1	TRBJ1-1	CASSPVGQGSPEAFF	TGTGCCAGCAGTCCGGTAGGACAGGGAAGTCCTGAAGCTTTCTTT
.	TRBV12-5	TRBD2	TRBJ2-5	CASGSHLGGVAQVETQYF	TGTGCTAGTGGGTCCCACCTCGGGGGGGTCGCACAAGTAGAGACCCAGTACTTC
once	TRBV27	TRBD1	TRBJ1-1	CASSQQGRGSEAFF	TGTGCCAGCAGCCAACAAGGCAGGGGGTCTGAAGCTTTCTTT